A selection of T cell receptor beta chains follows, all from one sample in a study of cytomegalovirus exposure and HLA in healthy donors. Sequencing used immunoSEQ multiplex PCR; TCRdb keeps in-frame clones, though not all of them. The repertoire holds fewer than 55,000 clones, with about two thirds as singletons. The source material was PBMCs. Receptor source: a woman between 50 and 59 years old in good health and CMV-seropositive. Both conserved end residues are trimmed from each CDR3.

J: TRBJ2-1
length: 13
V: TRBV5-1
CDR3: ASSLARVGGNEQF

J: TRBJ1-4
length: 15
V: TRBV4-1
CDR3: ASSQVSAGGTNEKLF

J: TRBJ1-5
length: 11
V: TRBV6-5
CDR3: ASSLQGREPQH

J: TRBJ2-7
length: 12
V: TRBV30
CDR3: AWSRQSGPYEQY

J: TRBJ1-1
length: 12
V: TRBV5-6
CDR3: ASSTTGGSTEAF

J: -
length: 12
V: TRBV7-9
CDR3: ASSFRDLSYEQY

J: TRBJ1-4
length: 11
V: TRBV2
CDR3: AGQYGNNEKLF

J: TRBJ2-7
length: 12
V: TRBV30
CDR3: AWRLPGGGYEQY

J: TRBJ2-1
length: 13
V: TRBV7-3
CDR3: ASSLIQGSYNEQF

J: TRBJ1-1
length: 11
V: TRBV7-3
CDR3: ASSSGQNTEAF

J: TRBJ1-2
length: 11
V: TRBV7-9
CDR3: ASSLAGGGGYT

J: TRBJ1-3
length: 13
V: TRBV28
CDR3: ASRWDRRLGNTIY